The clone carrying this T cell receptor beta chain came up many times. Its antigen is not known. These data belong to a study of T-cell reconstitution after alpha-beta-depleted transplantation in children. Findings and limits, study-wide: T-cell counts and diversity at one year following transplant were attributed mainly to newly produced T cells. It was surviving recipient T cells and thymic progenitors that gave some patients high TCRbeta diversity at day 60. As was reported, about two months after transplant, alpha-beta T cells came from several hundred expanded graft clones.

Losses at the gene ends were 7 bases for V and 2 bases for J; bases not matched to a gene: 8. CDR1 and CDR2 from the germline V gene are LGHNA and YSLEER. The CDR3 consists of 15 residues. Unique molecular identifiers featured in how the TCRbeta library was prepared. TCRdb reprocessed the PCR reads via MiXCR and lists one record per CDR3 protein. Found here are about 290,000 distinct CDR3 sequences, almost 8% of them singletons; the top ten hold about 9.1%. The sequencing used peripheral blood, collected 360 days after TCRalphabeta/CD19-depleted stem cell transplant. The chain uses TRBV4-3 and TRBJ2-3, with 8 bases matching TRBD2. The sequence came from a female patient younger than 10 who had a stem cell transplant for Fanconi anemia, so the T cells may come from the graft donor. This CDR3 reads CASKIAGKPTDTQYF. The CDR3 DNA reads as TGCGCCAGCAAGATAGCGGGGAAACCCACAGATACGCAGTATTTT.